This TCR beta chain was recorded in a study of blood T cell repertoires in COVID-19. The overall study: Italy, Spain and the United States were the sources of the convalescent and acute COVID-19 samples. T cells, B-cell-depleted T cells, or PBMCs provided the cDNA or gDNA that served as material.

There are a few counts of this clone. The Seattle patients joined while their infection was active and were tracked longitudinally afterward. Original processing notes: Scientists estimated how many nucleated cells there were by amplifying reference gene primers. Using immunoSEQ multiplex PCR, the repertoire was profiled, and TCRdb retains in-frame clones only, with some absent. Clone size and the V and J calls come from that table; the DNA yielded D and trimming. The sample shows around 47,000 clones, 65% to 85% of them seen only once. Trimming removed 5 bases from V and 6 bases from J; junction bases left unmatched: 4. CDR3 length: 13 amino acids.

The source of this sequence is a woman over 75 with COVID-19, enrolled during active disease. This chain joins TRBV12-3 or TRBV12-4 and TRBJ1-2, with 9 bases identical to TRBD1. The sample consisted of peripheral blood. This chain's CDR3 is CASSPGDRDGYTF. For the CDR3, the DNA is TGTGCCAGCAGTCCCGGGGACAGGGATGGCTACACCTTC.